This T cell receptor (beta chain) came from a study of beta chain features in type 1 diabetes. This clone was picked up a small number of times. Its antigen is unidentified. TCRB transcripts that were expressed got sequenced, as all of the isolated RNA had been reverse transcribed. TCRdb's copy holds only in-frame clones and misses some; the assay was immunoSEQ multiplex PCR. The sample has some 400,000 clones; over 12% are singletons. Between the trimmed V and J ends, which lost 8 bases and 7 bases, there was a span of 19 bases. CDR3 size: 14 residues. Germline CDR1 reads LNHNV; CDR2 reads YYDKDF (reference sequence). Overall study results and limits: High TCR expression in some cells could lead to their over-representation in cDNA sequencing.

Populations obtained by sorting all exceeded 98% purity. V and J are TRBV15 and TRBJ2-3; D possibly corresponds to TRBD2 (5 bases). The TCR sequence derives from a woman aged 18-29 years in good health. The sample comprised naive CD4+ T cells from blood. CDR3 DNA: TGTGCCACCTCGGAGCGGCCGAAAATGAATACGCAGTATTTT. Translated: CATSERPKMNTQYF.